A single sample is the source of the 29 T cell receptor beta chains below, sequenced in a study of metastatic and nonmetastatic thyroid tumors (dated by TCRdb to 2020 to 2022). The receptor library was made with PCR. The sequencer listed for this sample is Illumina HiSeq 4000. Through fastp at Q25 and MiXCR, TCRdb rebuilt clones from the public reads, retaining in-frame beta chains. For this sample there are 15,000 to 20,000 clones; 31% appear just once. The top ten hold more than 9% of the sample. No patient had received any treatment before thyroid surgery. Sequenced sample: blood. The receptors stem from a female donor with papillary thyroid cancer or a benign thyroid nodule (not recorded which). Some clones in this sample may be carry-over from other donors' samples.

This chain uses TRBV11-2 with TRBJ2-1, with TRBD2 matching over 8 bases. V lost 2 bases to trimming and J lost 5 bases; unmatched junction nucleotides: 14. This CDR3 is built from 18 residues. Looked up from germline, CDR1 is SGHAT and CDR2 is FQNNGV. CDR3 region: CASSLPRLAWWVHNEQFF. In DNA form, the CDR3 reads TGTGCCAGCAGCTTACCCCGACTAGCGTGGTGGGTCCACAATGAGCAGTTCTTC. The full variable domain, with the rest looked up from reference TRBV11-2 and TRBJ2-1, is EAGVAQSPRYKIIEKRQSVAFWCNPISGHATLYWYQQILGQGPKLLIQFQNNGVVDDSQLPKDRFSAERLKGVDSTLKIQPAKLEDSAVYLCASSLPRLAWWVHNEQFFGPGTRLTVL.

This chain joins TRBV5-5 and TRBJ2-2; no reliable D call. Per germline, CDR1 SGHKS and CDR2 YYEKEE (reference sequence). There are 15 residues in the CDR3. Trimming left V 2 bases short and J 1 base short, with 9 bases between. The CDR3, as DNA: TGTGCCAGCAGCTTAGTGAGCCTGAACACCGGGGAGCTGTTTTTT. Translation gives CASSLVSLNTGELFF.

The chain combines TRBV12-3 or TRBV12-4 with TRBJ2-1, with D uncertain. V lost 8 bases, J lost 8 bases, and 10 bases lay in between. The CDR3 is 11 amino acids. CDR3 in amino acids: CASSLNDEQFF. In DNA form, the CDR3 reads TGTGCCAGCTCTCTTAACGATGAGCAGTTCTTC.

This clone appeared many times. V and J are TRBV25-1 and TRBJ1-1, with D possibly TRBD1 on 6 matching bases. The CDR3 covers 15 residues. Germline CDR1 MGHDK, CDR2 SYGVNS. Trimming took 6 bases from V and 0 from J, leaving 14 bases between them. The CDR3 here is CASRARTELNTEAFF. CDR3 DNA sequence: TGTGCCAGCAGAGCTAGGACAGAATTGAACACTGAAGCTTTCTTT.

This clone is medium-sized. The gene calls are TRBV10-3 and TRBJ2-2, with 10 bases identical to TRBD2. Germline CDR1 ENHRY, CDR2 SYGVKD. The CDR3 is made up of 17 amino acids. Trimming at V came to 4 bases and at J to 6 bases, leaving 11 bases not matched to a gene. The CDR3 coding sequence is TGTGCCATCAGTGTCCGGAGCGGGGGGGCCGTTCCCGGGGAGCTGTTTTTT. It translates to CAISVRSGGAVPGELFF.

By sample share, this clone is medium-sized. The J gene is TRBJ1-5, the V gene TRBV12-3 or TRBV12-4, with a weak D call TRBD1 (6 bases). V dropped 8 bases and J dropped 2 bases, with 19 bases sitting between them. The CDR3 consists of 16 residues. Here the CDR3 DNA reads TGTGCCAGCTGGGGGCAGGGCGATAATGGCAATCAGCCCCAGCATTTT. The encoded protein is CASWGQGDNGNQPQHF.

The chain combines TRBV30 with TRBJ2-2; 11 bases are shared with TRBD1. CDR1 and CDR2 from the germline V gene are GTSNPN and SVGIG (reference sequence). Unmatched junction bases numbered 11, after V lost 1 base and J lost 7 bases. The CDR3 has 17 amino acids. The CDR3 coding sequence is TGTGCCTGGAGTGACTCCCGGGGACAGGGGGTGATCGGGGAGCTGTTTTTT. Translation: CAWSDSRGQGVIGELFF.

This clone was picked up a small number of times. The gene calls are TRBV5-1 and TRBJ1-1, with TRBD1 matching 8 bases. The J segment lost 4 bases and the V segment lost 1 base, leaving 3 bases of the junction unmatched. The germline gives CDR1 SGHRS, CDR2 YFSETQ. The CDR3 has 14 residues. The CDR3 reads CASSLTTGATEAFF. DNA of the CDR3: TGCGCCAGCAGCTTGACGACAGGGGCCACTGAAGCTTTCTTT.

V is TRBV28 and J is TRBJ1-2; the match to TRBD1 covers 9 bases. Germline V gives CDR1 MDHEN, CDR2 SYDVKM. This CDR3 has 15 residues. V gave up 7 bases and J gave up 0 bases; unmatched junction bases: 6. The CDR3 is CASTYGTGSNYGYTF. The CDR3 coding sequence is TGTGCCAGCACCTATGGGACAGGGTCTAACTATGGCTACACCTTC.

This clone appeared a few times. This CDR3 reads CASSFFLGIYILEETQYF. In DNA, the CDR3 is TGTGCCAGCAGTTTTTTTCTGGGGATCTATATTCTTGAAGAGACCCAGTACTTC. V is TRBV12-3 or TRBV12-4 and J is TRBJ2-5; no firm D call. This CDR3 has 18 amino acids. Trimming removed 3 bases at V and 3 bases at J, with 23 bases between.

In its sample, this clone was seen once. CDR3 DNA sequence: TGTGCCAGCAGCTCGGGACTGTGCATAGATACGCAGTATTTT. It specifies CASSSGLCIDTQYF. The chain joins TRBV7-3 to TRBJ2-3; TRBD2 might be the D (6 bases). Trimming removed 4 bases at V and 5 bases at J, with 13 bases between. Germline-derived CDR1 and CDR2 are SGHTA and FQGTGA. There are 14 residues in the CDR3.

V gene TRBV20-1 combines with J gene TRBJ1-2; 7 bases agree with TRBD1. Trimming removed 6 bases from V and 4 bases from J; junction bases left unmatched: 11. Per the germline V gene, CDR1 is DFQATT and CDR2 is SNEGSKA (reference sequence). The CDR3 totals 14 residues. The CDR3 sequence is CSAVNRGNIYGYTF. The CDR3 region has the DNA TGCAGTGCAGTTAACAGGGGAAATATCTATGGCTACACCTTC.

This clone was detected a few times. Likely a read error: the CDR3 ends without its conserved phenylalanine or tryptophan. The DNA is left out, because the CDR3 cannot be placed on it with certainty; the CDR3 is given as TCRdb lists it. V is TRBV27 and J is TRBJ1-2; no DNA check was done on the table's D call, TRBD1. The germline gives CDR1 MNHEY, CDR2 SMNVEV (reference sequence). The CDR3 spans 14 residues, counting both ends. The chain's CDR3 is CASSAPTGGEGCTL.

The CDR3 reads CASSPRDRGVTTNEKLFF. The CDR3 nucleotides read TGTGCCAGCTCACCAAGGGACAGGGGTGTGACGACTAATGAAAAACTGTTTTTT. V and J are TRBV18 and TRBJ1-4; the match to TRBD1 covers 10 bases. CDR1 is KGHSH and CDR2 is LQKENI in the germline V gene. This CDR3 is built from 18 residues. Losses at the gene ends were 2 bases for V and 2 bases for J; bases not matched to a gene: 8.

This clone was recorded many times. The J gene is TRBJ1-1, the V gene TRBV5-4; D is unresolved. Germline V gene data show CDR1 as SGHNT and CDR2 as YYREEE (reference sequence). V was pared by 5 bases and J by 1 base, with 9 bases between. The CDR3 extends over 13 amino acids. CDR3 in amino acids: CASRDTWNTEAFF. The CDR3 nucleotides read TGTGCCAGCAGGGATACTTGGAACACTGAAGCTTTCTTT.

Within the sample, this clone is medium-sized. J is TRBJ2-7 and V is TRBV28; D is tentatively TRBD1 or TRBD2 (6 bases each). The CDR3 is 19 residues long. V lost 6 bases, J lost 4 bases, and 31 bases lay in between. Germline V gene lookup returns CDR1 MDHEN and CDR2 SYDVKM. In DNA form, the CDR3 reads TGTGCCAGCAGCCCCGAGGAAATACTCCCGGGGGAAGGGGGGTACGAGCAGTACTTC. Translation gives CASSPEEILPGEGGYEQYF. Full variable domain (remainder filled in from reference TRBV28 and TRBJ2-7): DVKVTQSSRYLVKRTGEKVFLECVQDMDHENMFWYRQDPGLGLRLIYFSYDVKMKEKGDIPEGYSVSREKKERFSLILESASTNQTSMYLCASSPEEILPGEGGYEQYFGPGTRLTVT.

Concerning this clone itself: At one of its ends the junction is not consistent with the germline gene, which may arise from a read error. This chain links TRBV6-6 with TRBJ1-2; no firm D call. The CDR3 length is 13 residues. From germline, CDR1 is MNHNY and CDR2 SVGAGI (reference sequence). The CDR3 reads CASSYSSPDGYTF. The CDR3, as DNA: TGTGCCAGCAGTTACTCGAGTCCAGATGGATACACCTTC.

In this sample, this clone is medium-sized. The genes are TRBV19 and TRBJ2-2, with 7 bases aligning to TRBD2. The CDR3 has 16 amino acids. V trimming: 6 bases; J trimming: 1 base; junction bases outside the gene matches: 8. Germline CDR1 reads LNHDA; CDR2 reads SQIVND (reference sequence). The CDR3 DNA reads as TGTGCCAGTAGCCCTTGGGGAGGGATGAACACCGGGGAGCTGTTTTTT. This codes for CASSPWGGMNTGELFF.

This clone was counted ten times or more. The same CDR3 is also encoded by other DNA sequences in this sample. The J gene is TRBJ1-5, the V gene TRBV5-6; D unresolved. The V gene lost 3 bases and the J gene lost 5 bases, with 12 bases spanning the gap. Germline V lookup: CDR1 SGHDT, CDR2 YYEEEE. This CDR3 contains 14 residues. The CDR3 coding sequence is TGTGCCAGCAGCTCCGCCCAGGACTATCAGCCCCAGCATTTT. Translated: CASSSAQDYQPQHF.

This clone was detected many times. The V call is TRBV29-1, the J call TRBJ2-2; 7 bases fit TRBD1. Germline CDR1 reads SQVTM; CDR2 reads ANQGSEA. With 7 bases clipped from V and 5 bases from J, the junction kept 4 bases outside the gene matches. The length of the CDR3 is 12 residues. Here the CDR3 DNA reads TGCAGCGGACAGGGTTCGACCGGGGAGCTGTTTTTT. The encoded protein is CSGQGSTGELFF.

This clone was recorded many times. A read error may explain this, as a much larger clone is one base away. Other DNA sequences from this sample encode an identical CDR3 as well. V usage is TRBV20-1 and J usage is TRBJ1-5, with 11 bases lining up with TRBD1. This CDR3 spans 15 amino acids. CDR1 DFQATT and CDR2 SNEGSKA come from the germline V gene (reference sequence). CDR3 sequence reads: CSAPPGQGAGQPQHF. In DNA, the CDR3 is TGCAGTGCGCCACCCGGACAGGGGGCGGGTCAGCCCCAGCACTTT.

V is TRBV6-1 and J is TRBJ1-3; 9 nucleotides line up with TRBD1. Germline V CDR1 and CDR2: MNHNS, SASEGT. The CDR3 contains 15 residues. After removal of 5 bases from V and 6 bases from J, the junction contained 8 bases not matched to a gene. In DNA, the CDR3 is TGTGCCAGCAGTTGGACAGGGGTGGATATAAACACCATATATTTT. Translating it yields CASSWTGVDINTIYF.

J is TRBJ1-2 and V is TRBV25-1; 9 bases align to TRBD1. Germline V lookup: CDR1 MGHDK, CDR2 SYGVNS. V lost 3 bases to trimming and J lost 12 bases; unmatched junction nucleotides: 11. This CDR3 has 14 amino acids. The CDR3 protein is CASSETGTGYGDTF. CDR3 coding DNA: TGTGCCAGCAGTGAGACCGGGACAGGGTACGGCGACACCTTC.

In its sample, this clone ranks as medium-sized. The chain carries TRBV2 and TRBJ1-2; D gene unclear. CDR1 is SNHLY, CDR2 FYNNEI, per germline. The CDR3 has 15 residues. Trimming removed 3 bases from V and 4 bases from J, with 15 bases in between. For the CDR3, the DNA is TGTGCCAGCAGTGACGATGCGGGAATCAGCTATGGCTACACCTTC. Translated: CASSDDAGISYGYTF. Combining the CDR3 with reference TRBV2 and TRBJ1-2 gives the whole variable domain EPEVTQTPSHQVTQMGQEVILRCVPISNHLYFYWYRQILGQKVEFLVSFYNNEISEKSEIFDDQFSVERPDGSNFTLKIRSTKLEDSAMYFCASSDDAGISYGYTFGSGTRLTVV.

Remarks on this clone: One end of the junction varies from germline; a read error may be responsible. This chain links TRBV7-3 with TRBJ1-6; no firm D call. The CDR3 sequence is 16 residues long. Germline CDR1 SGHTA, CDR2 FQGTGA. The CDR3 DNA follows: TGTGCCAGCAACTTAACTGGACCGTCGCCTAATTCACCCCTCCACTTT. This encodes CASNLTGPSPNSPLHF.

The chain carries TRBV7-2 and TRBJ2-7, with 9 bases identical to TRBD2. CDR1 SGHTA and CDR2 FQGNSA come from the germline V gene. The length of the CDR3 is 14 residues. The ends lost 2 bases at V and 9 bases at J; junction bases unmatched: 8. The CDR3, as DNA: TGTGCCAGCAGCTTAATAGCGGGAGCAGGAAGGCAGTACTTC. As protein: CASSLIAGAGRQYF.

The chain carries TRBV20-1 and TRBJ2-5, with unresolved D. The CDR3 sequence is 13 residues long. Between the trimmed V and J ends, which lost 6 bases and 2 bases, there was a span of 13 bases. Germline V gene data show CDR1 as DFQATT and CDR2 as SNEGSKA (reference sequence). The CDR3, as DNA: TGCAGTGCGGTCGACTGGCTACAAGAGACCCAGTACTTC. Its translation: CSAVDWLQETQYF.

V usage is TRBV3-1 and J usage is TRBJ2-4, with D possibly matching TRBD2 (5 bases). Trimming took off 4 bases at V and 8 bases at J, with 15 bases between the two ends. Germline V gives CDR1 LGHDT, CDR2 YNNKEL (reference sequence). The CDR3 is 14 residues long. Here the CDR3 reads CASSPRERSHIQYF. The CDR3 bases are TGTGCCAGCAGCCCCCGCGAGCGGAGTCACATTCAGTACTTC. Filled out from reference TRBV3-1 and TRBJ2-4, the complete variable domain reads DTAVSQTPKYLVTQMGNDKSIKCEQNLGHDTMYWYKQDSKKFLKIMFSYNNKELIINETVPNRFSPKSPDKAHLNLHINSLELGDSAVYFCASSPRERSHIQYFGAGTRLSVL.

In its sample, this clone was seen once. The genes are TRBV20-1 and TRBJ2-1; D gene uncertain. The CDR3 extends over 13 amino acids. V lost 0 bases and J 1 base, leaving 4 bases between the germline ends. CDR1 and CDR2 (germline): DFQATT, SNEGSKA (reference sequence). For the CDR3, the DNA is TGCAGTGCTAGAGAACCTTCCTACAATGAGCAGTTCTTC. Its translation: CSAREPSYNEQFF.